This TCR beta chain comes out of a study of blood T cell repertoires in COVID-19. Libraries were prepared by immunoSEQ multiplex PCR; TCRdb keeps only in-frame clonotypes and omits some of them. The sample shows about 88,000 clones, 85% to 95% of them seen only once. V lost 9 bases and J lost 0, with 29 bases in between. CDR3 length: 20 residues. The germline CDR1 and CDR2 sequences are KGHDR and SFDVKD. The chain has TRBV24-1 and TRBJ2-1; maybe TRBD2 (5 bases). The specimen was peripheral blood. The origin of this receptor is a man in his 60s with acute or convalescent COVID-19. CDR3 region: CATLVTEGTPPLSSYNEQFF. Here the CDR3 DNA reads TGTGCCACCTTGGTTACCGAGGGCACCCCTCCCCTCTCCTCCTACAATGAGCAGTTCTTC.